Presented here are 3 T cell receptor beta chains from one specimen sequenced in a study of OX40 agonist ivuxolimab in advanced cancers. Clones were read by immunoSEQ multiplex PCR, and TCRdb kept only the in-frame ones, dropping some. The table includes roughly 61,000 clones, roughly 77% detected once. The material sequenced was CD4+ or CD8+ T cells sorted from blood, taken in a trial of the OX40 agonist ivuxolimab. These receptors were collected from an adult with an advanced solid tumor such as melanoma, head and neck, liver or kidney cancer.

The V and J genes are TRBV11-2 and TRBJ1-2; no reliable D call. The CDR3 has 14 amino acids. V lost 1 base to trimming and J lost 4 bases, with 10 bases between them. The germline gives CDR1 SGHAT, CDR2 FQNNGV. The CDR3 reads CASSLGLESYGYTF. The CDR3 nucleotides read TGTGCCAGCAGCTTAGGTCTGGAATCCTATGGCTACACCTTC.

The V and J genes are TRBV2 and TRBJ2-3; 13 bases fit TRBD2. In germline, CDR1 is SNHLY, CDR2 FYNNEI. CDR3 length equals 15 residues. The V gene end was trimmed by 6 bases and the J gene end by 8 bases; junction bases not matched to a gene: 8. In DNA, the CDR3 is TGTGCCAGCAGAGGACTAGCGGGGGCGGAGGGTACGCAGTATTTT. It translates to CASRGLAGAEGTQYF.

This sequence joins TRBV6-5 and TRBJ1-1; tentative D call: TRBD1 (5 bases). The V and J ends lost 8 bases and 3 bases respectively, with 19 bases between them. CDR1 and CDR2 from the germline V gene are MNHEY and SVGAGI. The length of the CDR3 is 15 residues. The CDR3 is CASSRQPKGDTEAFF. The CDR3 bases are TGTGCCAGCTCCCGGCAGCCGAAAGGGGACACTGAAGCTTTCTTT.